The sequence of this T cell receptor (beta chain) was determined in a study of CD8+ T cells in alopecia areata. The sequencing template was cDNA reverse transcribed from extracted RNA. The method was immunoSEQ multiplex PCR; TCRdb's version includes in-frame clones alone and lacks a portion of them. The profile shows 150,000 or so clones, about 54% of them singletons. PBMCs provided sorted CD4+ and CD8+ T cells. Points on this clone: The antigen is unknown.

Study-wide findings and caveats: Higher clonality was seen in lesional scalp than in normal scalp, especially in alopecia totalis/universalis. Patients shared TCRs less clearly than mice did, possibly for HLA-related reasons. Sequenced scalp T cells also include alphabeta T cells resident in normal skin.

The junction had 11 bases not matched to a gene; V was cut back by 0 bases and J by 0 bases. This CDR3 region has 20 residues. Germline V gene lookup returns CDR1 GTSNPN and CDR2 SVGIG (reference sequence). Sequencing was carried out using CD4+ T cells sorted from blood. The chain couples TRBV30 to TRBJ2-5; TRBD2 aligns across 15 bases. This sequence originates from a human donor in good health. In DNA form, the CDR3 reads TGTGCCTGGAGTGTCGCGGGACTAGCGGGAGGCGTATTGTACCAAGAGACCCAGTACTTC. Translated: CAWSVAGLAGGVLYQETQYF.